The next 30 T cell receptor beta chains were all read from a single sample in a study of T cells in Graves' hyperthyroidism and ophthalmopathy. RNA transcripts provided the source from which TCR beta CDR3 regions were amplified. RT-PCR in the first round (using the HTBI primer set) targeted the TCR CDR3. TCRdb recomputed calls from the multiplex PCR reads with MiXCR, one row per CDR3 protein. In the table there are about 58,000 distinct CDR3 sequences, 40% to 55% of which are singletons. Sequencing was carried out using blood. The receptor set was obtained from a woman aged 25 to 39 with Graves' ophthalmopathy.

This clonotype was detected many times. V usage is TRBV24-1 and J usage is TRBJ2-2; D is ambiguous. The ends were cut back, 0 bases at V and 5 bases at J, with 6 bases in the middle. This CDR3 has 14 amino acids. CDR1 and CDR2 (germline): KGHDR, SFDVKD. The CDR3 here is CATSDLSGTGELFF. The DNA of the CDR3 is TGTGCCACCAGTGATTTGTCTGGAACCGGGGAGCTGTTTTTT.

There are many counts of this clonotype. The chain links TRBV12-3 or TRBV12-4 to TRBJ2-2; 9 nucleotides align to TRBD2. V lost 3 bases and J lost 14; bases outside the gene matches: 4. The CDR3 contains 12 residues. The CDR3 bases are TGTGCCAGCAGTTTGTCTAGCGGGAAACTGTTTTTT. This encodes CASSLSSGKLFF.

A remark on this clonotype: A much more abundant neighbour one base away suggests this may be a read error. The gene calls are TRBV25-1 and TRBJ1-1; TRBD1 agrees at 8 bases. The CDR3 runs to 12 residues. Per germline, CDR1 MGHDK and CDR2 SYGVNS. The CDR3 DNA reads as TGTGCCAGCGGTAGTCAGGGGGCCTGGGCTGTCTTT. It encodes CASGSQGAWAVF.

This clonotype was detected many times. The chain joins TRBV5-6 to TRBJ2-2; D tentatively reads TRBD1 or TRBD2 (5 bases each). Trimming cost V 1 base and J 4 bases, with 8 bases left between them. CDR3 length equals 14 residues. CDR1 and CDR2 from the germline V gene are SGHDT and YYEEEE. The CDR3, as DNA: TGTGCCAGCAGCTTGCGGGGACCCACCGGGGAGCTGTTTTTT. Amino acid sequence: CASSLRGPTGELFF.

This clonotype has only one observation. A clone one base away is much larger, so this may be a read error. The CDR3 end shows no conserved phenylalanine or tryptophan, and so a read error is likely. V and J are TRBV28 and TRBJ2-5; 8 nucleotides align to TRBD1. The V gene end was trimmed by 3 bases and the J gene end by 9 bases; junction bases not matched to a gene: 9. The germline gives CDR1 MDHEN, CDR2 SYDVKM. There are 14 residues in the CDR3. CDR3 coding DNA: TGTGCCAGCAGTTTCCGGGGACAGGCCCCGGCCCAGTACTGC. This gives the protein CASSFRGQAPAQYC.

As regards this clonotype: Likely a read error: the CDR3 ends without its conserved phenylalanine or tryptophan. It is unclear where the CDR3 begins or ends on the DNA, so no DNA is shown, and the CDR3 is as TCRdb lists it. This chain joins TRBV11-1 and TRBJ1-1. Inclusive of both ends, the CDR3 amounts to 8 amino acids. Germline assignment: CDR1 SGHAT and CDR2 FQDESV (reference sequence). CDR3 loop: CASSLEGA.

A note on this clonotype: This may be a read error, as it is one base from a much larger clone. The chain uses TRBV2 and TRBJ1-2; 7 nucleotides agree with TRBD1. This CDR3 comprises 14 residues. Losses at the gene ends were 6 bases for V and 4 bases for J; bases not matched to a gene: 8. Germline CDR1 reads SNHLY; CDR2 reads FYNNEI. The CDR3 bases are TGTGCCAGCAGCGCTGGACAGGCCCTCTATGGCTACACCTTC. The encoded protein is CASSAGQALYGYTF.

This chain connects TRBV10-3 to TRBJ2-1, with unresolved D. CDR1 is ENHRY and CDR2 is SYGVKD in the germline V gene. This CDR3 has 14 residues. V was cut by 3 bases and J by 9 bases, with 15 bases left in between. In DNA form, the CDR3 reads TGTGCCATCAGTGATTCCCGGATGAGCGTTGAGCAGTTCTTC. Amino acids: CAISDSRMSVEQFF.

By sample fraction, this clonotype is medium-sized. This rearrangement joins TRBV15 to TRBJ1-2; no clear D gene. Germline assignment: CDR1 LNHNV and CDR2 YYDKDF (reference sequence). Trimming cost V 3 bases and J 0 bases, with 11 bases left between them. This CDR3 has 15 amino acids. CDR3 amino acids: CATSSPRNTNYGYTF. CDR3 nucleotides: TGTGCCACCAGCAGTCCCAGGAACACTAACTATGGCTACACCTTC. Full variable domain (rest looked up from reference TRBV15 and TRBJ1-2): DAMVIQNPRYQVTQFGKPVTLSCSQTLNHNVMYWYQQKSSQAPKLLFHYYDKDFNNEADTPDNFQSRRPNTSFCFLDIRSPGLGDTAMYLCATSSPRNTNYGYTFGSGTRLTVV.

This clonotype was counted ten times or more. The rearrangement uses TRBV7-9 and TRBJ1-1, with TRBD1 matching 8 bases. Germline V gene sequence: CDR1 SEHNR, CDR2 FQNEAQ (reference sequence). The ends lost 5 bases at V and 0 bases at J; junction bases unmatched: 5. This CDR3 is built from 15 residues. CDR3 loop: CASSPGTGLNTEAFF. In DNA form, the CDR3 reads TGTGCCAGCAGCCCAGGGACAGGATTGAACACTGAAGCTTTCTTT.

This clonotype was found many times. The genes are TRBV29-1 and TRBJ2-3; D uncertain. V was cut by 4 bases and J by 2 bases, with 13 bases left in between. The germline V gene has CDR1 SQVTM and CDR2 ANQGSEA. The CDR3 runs to 14 residues. DNA of the CDR3: TGCAGCGTTGTATCCCCTTACCCCACAGATACGCAGTATTTT. Protein sequence: CSVVSPYPTDTQYF.

Details on this clonotype: This could be a read error, since a much larger clone is one nucleotide away. The genes are TRBV27 and TRBJ2-5; the match to TRBD1 covers 8 bases. Looked up from germline, CDR1 is MNHEY and CDR2 is SMNVEV (reference sequence). Trimming at V came to 7 bases and at J to 5 bases, leaving 9 bases not matched to a gene. The CDR3 extends over 14 amino acids. CDR3 protein: CASKRTGRPETQYF. Written as DNA, the CDR3 is TGTGCCAGCAAACGGACAGGGAGACCGGAGACCCAGTACTTC.

This chain uses TRBV2 with TRBJ2-5; perhaps TRBD2 as D (7 bases). CDR1 and CDR2 from the germline V gene are SNHLY and FYNNEI. V was trimmed by 8 bases and J by 5 bases, leaving 18 bases between them. This CDR3 contains 14 residues. CDR3 bases: TGTGCCAGCCGGCGGGGGCAGTATTCTGAGACCCAGTACTTC. It codes for CASRRGQYSETQYF.

Of note for this clonotype: A read error may account for a junction end that differs from germline. J is TRBJ2-7 and V is TRBV5-1, with TRBD2 matching over 12 bases. The CDR3 loop spans 16 amino acids. Per the germline V gene, CDR1 is SGHRS and CDR2 is YFSETQ. The CDR3 loop reads CASGASGGARSSEQYF. The CDR3 bases are TGCGCCAGCGGAGCTAGCGGGGGGGCCAGGTCCTCCGAGCAGTACTTC.

In this sample, this clonotype turned up a few times. The V and J genes are TRBV3-1 and TRBJ2-1; TRBD2 agrees at 11 bases. The germline gives CDR1 LGHDT, CDR2 YNNKEL (reference sequence). This CDR3 region has 20 residues. Unmatched junction bases numbered 22, after V lost 4 bases and J lost 8 bases. CDR3 DNA sequence: TGTGCCAGCAGCCCCCAGATTGGGGCCCTCACTAGCGGGAGTTTTCATGAGCAGTTCTTC. This encodes CASSPQIGALTSGSFHEQFF.

In this sample, this clonotype turned up many times. The chain uses TRBV20-1 and TRBJ2-5; a possible D gene is TRBD1 (6 bases). V dropped 6 bases and J dropped 5 bases, with 16 bases sitting between them. The CDR3 is 13 amino acids. Germline-derived CDR1 and CDR2 are DFQATT and SNEGSKA (reference sequence). The CDR3 DNA reads as TGCAGTGCAACCCGGGACAAGGGGGAGACCCAGTACTTC. This translates into CSATRDKGETQYF.

This clonotype was found once. V is TRBV11-1 and J is TRBJ2-5, with TRBD2 matching over 14 bases. The CDR3 is 16 residues long. Trimming at V came to 5 bases and at J to 2 bases, leaving 4 bases not matched to a gene. Germline CDR1 reads SGHAT; CDR2 reads FQDESV (reference sequence). Here the CDR3 reads CASSTRLAGGQETQYF. As DNA, the CDR3 is TGTGCCAGCAGCACCCGACTAGCGGGAGGGCAAGAGACCCAGTACTTC.

This chain connects TRBV7-6 to TRBJ2-5; 10 nucleotides line up with TRBD1. CDR3 length: 15 residues. V dropped 5 bases and J dropped 9; count of bases not matched to a gene: 12. CDR1 and CDR2 (germline): SGHVS, FNYEAQ. CDR3 coding DNA: TGTGCCAGCAGCACGACAGGGGGCGTTGGGCAGCCCCAGTACTTC. Amino acid sequence: CASSTTGGVGQPQYF.

As concerns this clonotype: Since the CDR3 does not end with the conserved phenylalanine or tryptophan, this likely comes from a read error. The J gene is TRBJ1-3, the V gene TRBV11-3; no clear D gene. Germline V gene data show CDR1 as SGHNT and CDR2 as YENEEA. The CDR3 length is 13 residues. The CDR3 loop is CASSLEASDTIYL. DNA of the CDR3: TGTGCCAGCAGCCTAGAGGCGTCGGACACCATATATCTT.

This clonotype was observed many times. The gene calls are TRBV5-1 and TRBJ2-3; D not certain. The CDR3 is made up of 15 amino acids. The V gene's germline CDR1 is SGHRS and CDR2 YFSETQ. Trimming removed 0 bases from V and 2 bases from J, with 10 bases in between. The CDR3 is CASSLEGANTDTQYF. The DNA for the CDR3 is TGCGCCAGCAGCTTGGAGGGCGCGAACACAGATACGCAGTATTTT.

The chain is built from TRBV19 and TRBJ1-5; D unresolved. CDR1 is LNHDA and CDR2 is SQIVND in the germline V gene (reference sequence). The CDR3 length is 15 residues. V was cut by 2 bases and J by 6 bases, with 14 bases left in between. The CDR3 DNA is TGTGCCAGTAGTATATCAGGAAAGTGTATTCAGCCCCAGCATTTT. Translating gives CASSISGKCIQPQHF. Drawing the rest from reference TRBV19 and TRBJ1-5, the complete variable domain is DGGITQSPKYLFRKEGQNVTLSCEQNLNHDAMYWYRQDPGQGLRLIYYSQIVNDFQKGDIAEGYSVSREKKESFPLTVTSAQKNPTAFYLCASSISGKCIQPQHFGDGTRLSIL.

The chain carries TRBV2 and TRBJ1-2; possibly TRBD1 for D (6 bases). V dropped 3 bases and J dropped 8 bases, with 10 bases sitting between them. The CDR3 length is 12 residues. CDR1 and CDR2 (germline): SNHLY, FYNNEI. CDR3 loop: CASSDTGAGYTF. CDR3 DNA sequence: TGTGCCAGCAGTGACACGGGGGCGGGCTACACCTTC. The full variable domain, in which reference TRBV2 and TRBJ1-2 provide the parts outside the CDR3, is EPEVTQTPSHQVTQMGQEVILRCVPISNHLYFYWYRQILGQKVEFLVSFYNNEISEKSEIFDDQFSVERPDGSNFTLKIRSTKLEDSAMYFCASSDTGAGYTFGSGTRLTVV.

This sequence joins TRBV7-3 and TRBJ1-2; D is unclear. CDR3 length: 16 amino acids. CDR1 is SGHTA and CDR2 is FQGTGA in the germline V gene. Trimming shortened V by 4 bases and J by 0 bases, and 15 bases separated the two germline ends. As DNA, the CDR3 is TGTGCCAGCAGCTCGCAAGACGGTTCCGCTAACTATGGCTACACCTTC. Amino acids: CASSSQDGSANYGYTF. Full variable domain (rest looked up from reference TRBV7-3 and TRBJ1-2): GAGVSQTPSNKVTEKGKYVELRCDPISGHTALYWYRQSLGQGPEFLIYFQGTGAADDSGLPNDRFFAVRPEGSVSTLKIQRTERGDSAVYLCASSSQDGSANYGYTFGSGTRLTVV.

This clonotype was observed at least ten times. The chain is built from TRBV5-4 and TRBJ2-3; unclear D gene. Germline CDR1 SGHNT, CDR2 YYREEE (reference sequence). V gave up 1 base and J gave up 2 bases, with 11 bases separating them. The CDR3 sequence is 15 residues long. For the CDR3, the DNA is TGTGCCAGCAGCTTGAACCCAGATAACACAGATACGCAGTATTTT. It specifies CASSLNPDNTDTQYF. The full variable domain, rest sourced from reference TRBV5-4 and TRBJ2-3, is ETGVTQSPTHLIKTRGQQVTLRCSSQSGHNTVSWYQQALGQGPQFIFQYYREEENGRGNFPPRFSGLQFPNYSSELNVNALELDDSALYLCASSLNPDNTDTQYFGPGTRLTVL.

The chain is built from TRBV7-3 and TRBJ1-1; tentative D call: TRBD1 (5 bases). Germline V gene sequence: CDR1 SGHTA, CDR2 FQGTGA. Trimming left V 4 bases short and J 8 bases short, with 14 bases between. This CDR3 region has 13 residues. CDR3 bases: TGTGCCAGCAGCTCCGCAGACGGGACGGAAGCTTTCTTT. As protein: CASSSADGTEAFF.

This clonotype was recorded once. V and J are TRBV7-2 and TRBJ1-2; 11 bases are shared with TRBD1. The trim removed 9 bases at V and 4 bases at J, leaving 10 bases unmatched. Germline CDR1 SGHTA, CDR2 FQGNSA. This CDR3 has 15 amino acids. The CDR3 sequence: CASSAHGTGGYGYTF. CDR3 DNA sequence: TGTGCCAGTAGCGCCCATGGGACAGGGGGCTATGGCTACACCTTC. The full variable domain, completed using reference TRBV7-2 and TRBJ1-2, is GAGVSQSPSNKVTEKGKDVELRCDPISGHTALYWYRQSLGQGLEFLIYFQGNSAPDKSGLPSDRFSAERTGGSVSTLTIQRTQQEDSAVYLCASSAHGTGGYGYTFGSGTRLTVV.

Many counts were recorded for this clonotype. This rearrangement joins TRBV2 to TRBJ2-2; D may be TRBD1 or TRBD2 (7 bases each). V was trimmed by 8 bases and J by 4 bases, leaving 14 bases between them. Germline V gene sequence: CDR1 SNHLY, CDR2 FYNNEI. There are 14 residues in the CDR3. CDR3 bases: TGTGCCAGCCTAGGGAGGGGGCGCACCGGGGAGCTGTTTTTT. Its protein product is CASLGRGRTGELFF.

This sequence joins TRBV7-8 and TRBJ2-1; 9 positions match TRBD2. The V gene end was trimmed by 2 bases and the J gene end by 8 bases; junction bases not matched to a gene: 19. This CDR3 comprises 19 residues. Germline V lookup: CDR1 SGHVS, CDR2 FQNEAQ. The CDR3 coding sequence is TGTGCCAGCAGCTTATACCAGCCGACCGGGACTAGCCCATCCCATGAGCAGTTCTTC. Translated: CASSLYQPTGTSPSHEQFF.

The sample holds many counts of this clonotype. This chain uses TRBV5-1 with TRBJ1-3; D is perhaps TRBD1 (5 bases). Germline V gene lookup returns CDR1 SGHRS and CDR2 YFSETQ. This CDR3 has 16 amino acids. Trimming cost V 1 base and J 1 base, with 12 bases left between them. The CDR3, as DNA: TGCGCCAGCAGCTTGATGCCGACAGCGTCTGGAAACACCATATATTTT. Its translation: CASSLMPTASGNTIYF. Together with reference TRBV5-1 and TRBJ1-3, the CDR3 gives the full variable domain: KAGVTQTPRYLIKTRGQQVTLSCSPISGHRSVSWYQQTPGQGLQFLFEYFSETQRNKGNFPGRFSGRQFSNSRSEMNVSTLELGDSALYLCASSLMPTASGNTIYFGEGSWLTVV.

The rearrangement uses TRBV25-1 and TRBJ1-6, with D unresolved. V lost 4 bases and J 0 bases, leaving 31 bases between the germline ends. The germline V gene has CDR1 MGHDK and CDR2 SYGVNS. This CDR3 contains 23 residues. The CDR3: CASSGWVLSKPLQLCSYNSPLHF. The CDR3 bases are TGTGCCAGCAGTGGGTGGGTTTTATCTAAGCCTCTGCAGCTGTGCTCCTATAATTCACCCCTCCACTTT.